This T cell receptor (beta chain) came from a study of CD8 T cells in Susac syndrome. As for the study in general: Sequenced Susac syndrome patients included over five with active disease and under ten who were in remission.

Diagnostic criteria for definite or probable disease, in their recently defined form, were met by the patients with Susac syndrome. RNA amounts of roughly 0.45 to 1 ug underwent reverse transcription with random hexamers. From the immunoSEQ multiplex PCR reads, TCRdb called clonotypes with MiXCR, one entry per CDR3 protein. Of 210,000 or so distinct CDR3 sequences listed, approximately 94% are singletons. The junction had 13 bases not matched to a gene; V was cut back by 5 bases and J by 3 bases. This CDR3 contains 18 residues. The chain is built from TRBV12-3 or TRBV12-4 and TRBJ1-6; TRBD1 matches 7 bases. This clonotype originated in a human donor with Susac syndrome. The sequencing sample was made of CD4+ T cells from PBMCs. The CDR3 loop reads CASSLPLTGLFYNSPLHF. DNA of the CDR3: TGTGCCAGCAGTCTTCCCTTGACAGGGCTCTTCTATAATTCACCCCTCCACTTT.